This T cell receptor (beta chain) was captured by sequencing in a study of blood T cell repertoires in COVID-19. Study context: Some COVID-19 samples were acute and others convalescent; all came from the United States, Italy and Spain. T cells, B-cell-depleted T cells, or PBMCs provided the cDNA or gDNA that served as material.

Per the original methods: Scientists estimated how many nucleated cells there were by amplifying reference gene primers. Assay used: immunoSEQ multiplex PCR; TCRdb lists only in-frame clones, some missing. V and J calls and clone size follow that table, whereas D and trimming were derived from the DNA. Of 200,000 to 250,000 clones listed, 70% to 90% were seen once; the top ten hold 7.1%. The CDR3 length is 18 residues. Trimming removed 5 bases from V and 3 bases from J; junction bases left unmatched: 13. Germline V CDR1 and CDR2: LGHNA, YSLEER. The TCR was taken from a woman in her 70s with active or convalescent COVID-19. The J gene is TRBJ2-6, the V gene TRBV4-3, with 7 nucleotides matching TRBD1. What was sequenced was peripheral blood. CDR3 sequence (DNA): TGCGCCAGCAGCAAATGGGACAGCCTCTCCTTTGGGGCCAACGTCCTGACTTTC. Protein product: CASSKWDSLSFGANVLTF.